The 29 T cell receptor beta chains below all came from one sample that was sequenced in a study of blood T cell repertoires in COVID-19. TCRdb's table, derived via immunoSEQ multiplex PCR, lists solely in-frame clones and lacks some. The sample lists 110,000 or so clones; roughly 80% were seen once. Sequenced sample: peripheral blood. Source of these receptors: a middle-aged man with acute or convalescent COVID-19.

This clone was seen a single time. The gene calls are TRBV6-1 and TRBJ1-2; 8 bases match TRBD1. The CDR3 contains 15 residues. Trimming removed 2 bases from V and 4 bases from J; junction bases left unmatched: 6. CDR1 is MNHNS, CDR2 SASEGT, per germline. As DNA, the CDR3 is TGTGCCAGCAGTGAACCACAGGGGGTTCGCTATGGCTACACCTTC. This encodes CASSEPQGVRYGYTF.

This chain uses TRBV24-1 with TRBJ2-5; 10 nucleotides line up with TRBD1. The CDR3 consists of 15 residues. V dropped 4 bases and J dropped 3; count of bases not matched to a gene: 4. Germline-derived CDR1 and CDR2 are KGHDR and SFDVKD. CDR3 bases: TGTGCCACCAGTGACCTGGGGACAGGGGAAGAGACCCAGTACTTC. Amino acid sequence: CATSDLGTGEETQYF.

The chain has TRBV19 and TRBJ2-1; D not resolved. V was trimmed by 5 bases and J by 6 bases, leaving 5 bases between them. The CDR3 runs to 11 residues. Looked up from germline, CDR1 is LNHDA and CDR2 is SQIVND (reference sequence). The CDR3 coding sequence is TGTGCCAGTAGTGCTAGCAATGAGCAGTTCTTC. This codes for CASSASNEQFF.

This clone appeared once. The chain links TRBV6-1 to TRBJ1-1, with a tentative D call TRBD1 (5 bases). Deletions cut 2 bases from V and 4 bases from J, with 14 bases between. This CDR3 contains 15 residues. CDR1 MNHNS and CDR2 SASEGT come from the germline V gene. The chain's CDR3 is CASSELWQGGTEAFF. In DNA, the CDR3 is TGTGCCAGCAGTGAATTGTGGCAGGGAGGCACTGAAGCTTTCTTT.

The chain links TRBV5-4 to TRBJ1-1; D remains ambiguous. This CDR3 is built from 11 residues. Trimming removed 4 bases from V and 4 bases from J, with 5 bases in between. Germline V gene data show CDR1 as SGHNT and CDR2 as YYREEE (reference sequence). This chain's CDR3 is CASSLGTEAFF. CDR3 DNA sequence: TGTGCCAGCAGCCTCGGCACTGAAGCTTTCTTT.

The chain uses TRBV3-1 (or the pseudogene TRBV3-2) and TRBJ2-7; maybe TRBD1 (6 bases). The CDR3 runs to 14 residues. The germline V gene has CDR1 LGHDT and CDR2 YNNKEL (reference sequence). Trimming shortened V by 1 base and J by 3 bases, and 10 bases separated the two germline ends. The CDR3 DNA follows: TGTGCCAGCAGCCAAGCGGGCAGGGGCTACGAGCAGTACTTC. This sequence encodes CASSQAGRGYEQYF.

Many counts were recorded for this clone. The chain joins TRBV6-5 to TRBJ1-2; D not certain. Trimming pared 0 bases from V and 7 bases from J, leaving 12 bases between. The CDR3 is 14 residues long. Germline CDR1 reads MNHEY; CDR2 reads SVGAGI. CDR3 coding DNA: TGTGCCAGCAGTTACTCACGGGCGGGTGGTGGCTACACCTTC. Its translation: CASSYSRAGGGYTF.

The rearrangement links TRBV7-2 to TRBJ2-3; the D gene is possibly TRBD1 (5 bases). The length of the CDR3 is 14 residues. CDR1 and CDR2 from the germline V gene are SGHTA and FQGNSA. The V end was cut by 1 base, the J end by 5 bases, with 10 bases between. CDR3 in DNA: TGTGCCAGCAGCTTAGGCAGGGCTGGAGATACGCAGTATTTT. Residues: CASSLGRAGDTQYF.

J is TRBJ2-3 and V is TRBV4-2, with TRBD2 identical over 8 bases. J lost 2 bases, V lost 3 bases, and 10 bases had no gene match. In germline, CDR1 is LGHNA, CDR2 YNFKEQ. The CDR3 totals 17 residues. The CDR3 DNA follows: TGTGCCAGCAGCCAGAATCGTGGGCGGGGGGACACAGATACGCAGTATTTT. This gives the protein CASSQNRGRGDTDTQYF.

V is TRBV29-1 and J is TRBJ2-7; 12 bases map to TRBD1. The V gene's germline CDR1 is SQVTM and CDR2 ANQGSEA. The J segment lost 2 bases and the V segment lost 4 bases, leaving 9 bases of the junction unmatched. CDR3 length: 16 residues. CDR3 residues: CSVGDRGLGGTYEQYF. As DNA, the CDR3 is TGCAGCGTTGGGGACAGGGGGCTCGGGGGGACCTACGAGCAGTACTTC.

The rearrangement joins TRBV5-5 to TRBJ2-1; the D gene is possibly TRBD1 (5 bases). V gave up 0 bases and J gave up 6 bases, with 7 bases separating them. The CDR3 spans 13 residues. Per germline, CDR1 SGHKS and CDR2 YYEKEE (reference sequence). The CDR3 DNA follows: TGTGCCAGCAGCTTGGTACAGGCCAATGAGCAGTTCTTC. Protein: CASSLVQANEQFF.

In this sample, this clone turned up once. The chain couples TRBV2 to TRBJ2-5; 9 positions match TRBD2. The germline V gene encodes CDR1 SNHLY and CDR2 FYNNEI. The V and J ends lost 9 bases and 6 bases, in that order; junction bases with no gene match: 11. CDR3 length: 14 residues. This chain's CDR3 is CASVGVAGVKTQYF. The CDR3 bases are TGTGCCAGTGTAGGAGTAGCGGGGGTAAAGACCCAGTACTTC.

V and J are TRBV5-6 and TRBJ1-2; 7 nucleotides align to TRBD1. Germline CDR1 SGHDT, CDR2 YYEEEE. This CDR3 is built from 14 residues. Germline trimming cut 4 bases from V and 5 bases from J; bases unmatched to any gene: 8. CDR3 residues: CASSTRQGWYGYTF. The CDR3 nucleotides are TGTGCCAGCAGCACCCGACAGGGATGGTATGGCTACACCTTC.

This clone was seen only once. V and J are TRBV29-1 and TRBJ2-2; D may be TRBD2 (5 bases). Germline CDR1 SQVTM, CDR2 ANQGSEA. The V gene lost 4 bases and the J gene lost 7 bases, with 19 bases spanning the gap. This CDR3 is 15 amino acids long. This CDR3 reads CSVVRGWRSGGELFF. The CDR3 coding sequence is TGCAGCGTTGTAAGAGGGTGGAGAAGTGGCGGGGAGCTGTTTTTT.

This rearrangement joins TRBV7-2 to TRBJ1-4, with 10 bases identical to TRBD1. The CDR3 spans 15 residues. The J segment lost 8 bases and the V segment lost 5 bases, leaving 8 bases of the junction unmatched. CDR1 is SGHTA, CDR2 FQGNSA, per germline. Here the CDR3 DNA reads TGTGCCAGCAGCCTTTCCGGGACAGGGGAGGAAAAACTGTTTTTT. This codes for CASSLSGTGEEKLFF. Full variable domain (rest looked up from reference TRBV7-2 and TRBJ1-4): GAGVSQSPSNKVTEKGKDVELRCDPISGHTALYWYRQSLGQGLEFLIYFQGNSAPDKSGLPSDRFSAERTGGSVSTLTIQRTQQEDSAVYLCASSLSGTGEEKLFFGSGTQLSVL.

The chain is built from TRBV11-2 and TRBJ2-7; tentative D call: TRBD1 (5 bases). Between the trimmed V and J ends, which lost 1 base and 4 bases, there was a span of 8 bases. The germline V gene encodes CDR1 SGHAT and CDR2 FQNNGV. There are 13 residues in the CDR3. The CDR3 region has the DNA TGTGCCAGCAGCTTAGCGCCAGGGTACGAGCAGTACGTC. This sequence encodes CASSLAPGYEQYV.

CDR3: CASSLGQRYYGYTF. CDR3 in DNA: TGTGCCAGCAGTCTGGGACAGCGATACTATGGCTACACCTTC. V is TRBV28 and J is TRBJ1-2, with TRBD1 matching over 7 bases. CDR1 MDHEN and CDR2 SYDVKM come from the germline V gene. V lost 5 bases to trimming and J lost 3 bases; unmatched junction nucleotides: 6. There are 14 residues in the CDR3.

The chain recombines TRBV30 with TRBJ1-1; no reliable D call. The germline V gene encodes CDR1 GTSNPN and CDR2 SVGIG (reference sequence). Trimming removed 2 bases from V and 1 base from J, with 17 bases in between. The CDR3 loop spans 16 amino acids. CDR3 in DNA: TGTGCCTGGAGTCTTTCGCGGGAATTTGCGAACACTGAAGCTTTCTTT. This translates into CAWSLSREFANTEAFF.

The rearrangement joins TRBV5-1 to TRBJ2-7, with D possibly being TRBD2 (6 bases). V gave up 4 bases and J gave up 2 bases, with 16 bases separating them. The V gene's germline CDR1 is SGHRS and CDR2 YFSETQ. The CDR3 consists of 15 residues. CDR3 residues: CASSGTGTGAYEQYF. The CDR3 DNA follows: TGCGCCAGCAGCGGAACCGGGACGGGGGCCTACGAGCAGTACTTC.

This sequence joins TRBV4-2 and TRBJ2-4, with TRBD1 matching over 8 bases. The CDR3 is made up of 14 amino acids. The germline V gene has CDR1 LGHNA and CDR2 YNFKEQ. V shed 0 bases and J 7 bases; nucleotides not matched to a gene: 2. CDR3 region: CASSQENRGNIQYF. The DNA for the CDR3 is TGTGCCAGCAGCCAAGAGAACAGGGGGAACATTCAGTACTTC.

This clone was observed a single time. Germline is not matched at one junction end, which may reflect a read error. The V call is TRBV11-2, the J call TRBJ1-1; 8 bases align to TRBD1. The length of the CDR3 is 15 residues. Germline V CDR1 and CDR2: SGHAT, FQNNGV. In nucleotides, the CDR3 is TGTGCCAGCAGCTTACAGGGGGCAGGATACACTGAAGTTTTCTTT. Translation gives CASSLQGAGYTEVFF. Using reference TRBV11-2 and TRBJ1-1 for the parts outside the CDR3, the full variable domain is EAGVAQSPRYKIIEKRQSVAFWCNPISGHATLYWYQQILGQGPKLLIQFQNNGVVDDSQLPKDRFSAERLKGVDSTLKIQPAKLEDSAVYLCASSLQGAGYTEVFFGQGTRLTVV.

The DNA for the CDR3 is TGTGCCAGCAGTGAAGCGCCAGGGGCCGGCTATGGCTACACCTTC. Its protein product is CASSEAPGAGYGYTF. J is TRBJ1-2 and V is TRBV6-1, with D possibly TRBD1 on 6 matching bases. There are 15 residues in the CDR3. In germline, CDR1 is MNHNS, CDR2 SASEGT. V was clipped by 0 bases and J by 4 bases, with 12 bases between them.

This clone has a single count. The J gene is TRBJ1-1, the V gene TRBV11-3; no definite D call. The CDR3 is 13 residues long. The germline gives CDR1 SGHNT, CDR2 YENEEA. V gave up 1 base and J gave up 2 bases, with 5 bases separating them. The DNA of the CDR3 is TGTGCCAGCAGCTTAGGTAGCAACACTGAAGCTTTCTTT. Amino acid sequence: CASSLGSNTEAFF. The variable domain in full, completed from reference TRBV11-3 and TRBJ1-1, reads EAGVVQSPRYKIIEKKQPVAFWCNPISGHNTLYWYLQNLGQGPELLIRYENEEAVDDSQLPKDRFSAERLKGVDSTLKIQPAELGDSAVYLCASSLGSNTEAFFGQGTRLTVV.

CDR3 DNA: TGTGCCAGCAGCCATGGACAGGGAGGTTTACAGACCCAGTACTTC. It is translated as CASSHGQGGLQTQYF. This chain joins TRBV11-2 and TRBJ2-5, with 8 bases matching TRBD1. V shed 5 bases, J shed 6 bases, and the junction held 11 bases outside the gene matches. Looked up from germline, CDR1 is SGHAT and CDR2 is FQNNGV. This CDR3 spans 15 amino acids.

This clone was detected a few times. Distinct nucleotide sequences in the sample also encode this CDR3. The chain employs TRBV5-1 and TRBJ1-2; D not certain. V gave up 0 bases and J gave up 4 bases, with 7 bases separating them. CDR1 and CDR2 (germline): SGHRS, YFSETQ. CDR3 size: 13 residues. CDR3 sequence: CASSLDGSYGYTF. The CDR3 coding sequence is TGCGCCAGCAGCTTGGATGGCAGCTATGGCTACACCTTC.

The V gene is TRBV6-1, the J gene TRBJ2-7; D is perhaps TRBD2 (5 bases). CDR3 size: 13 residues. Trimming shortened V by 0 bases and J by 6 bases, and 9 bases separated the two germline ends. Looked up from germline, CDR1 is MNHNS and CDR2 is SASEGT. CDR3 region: CASSEARGFEQYF. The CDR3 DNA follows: TGTGCCAGCAGTGAAGCGAGAGGGTTCGAGCAGTACTTC.

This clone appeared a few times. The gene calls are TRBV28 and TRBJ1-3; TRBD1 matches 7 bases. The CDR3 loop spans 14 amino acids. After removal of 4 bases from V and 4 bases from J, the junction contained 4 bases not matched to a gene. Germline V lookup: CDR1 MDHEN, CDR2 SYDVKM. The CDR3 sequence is CASSSTGVGNTIYF. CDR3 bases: TGTGCCAGCAGTTCCACAGGGGTGGGAAACACCATATATTTT.

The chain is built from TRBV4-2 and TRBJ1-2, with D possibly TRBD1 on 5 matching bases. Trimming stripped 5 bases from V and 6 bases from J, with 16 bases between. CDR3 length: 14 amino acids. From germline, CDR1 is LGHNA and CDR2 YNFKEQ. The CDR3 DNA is TGTGCCAGCAGCTGGGAGCGGGGGATCGATGGCTACACCTTC. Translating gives CASSWERGIDGYTF.

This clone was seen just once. The CDR3 reads CASSPVGGGFNTEAFF. The CDR3 DNA reads as TGTGCCAGCAGCCCCGTAGGGGGGGGCTTTAACACTGAAGCTTTCTTT. The chain has TRBV5-6 and TRBJ1-1, with a possible D match to TRBD1 (6 bases). The ends were cut back, 4 bases at V and 2 bases at J, with 18 bases in the middle. Germline V gene sequence: CDR1 SGHDT, CDR2 YYEEEE. The CDR3 sequence is 16 residues long.